Given below is one T cell receptor beta chain in context. The clone's antigen remains unknown. A much larger clone is a single base away; this may be a read error. Library method: multiplex PCR. Data came from an Illumina HiSeq 2500. Following protocols modified from ARM-PCR, the researchers constructed TCRbeta libraries through three rounds of nested PCR with primers (Table S4). PCR products of 200-500 bp were gel-excised and purified with the QIAquick gel extraction kit before sequencing. On the authors' methods: Reads were cleaned with Trimmomatic, merged with FLASH into complete CDR3 sequences, and assigned to V(D)J germline segments with MiTCR. Clonal diversity was calculated as the inverse Simpson's index using VDJtools. In-frame sequences without a premature stop codon were defined as productive reads. TCRdb ran its own pipeline on the public reads, namely fastp trimming at Q25 and MiXCR clone calling, and kept in-frame beta chains. Every CDR3 protein is listed once, alongside the most common genes and DNA of its rows. TCRdb assigned the V and J calls; the authors' analysis was not used. The sample has about 44,000 distinct CDR3 sequences on record, 60% to 70% of them singletons. Roughly 19% of the sample comes from the top ten.

RNA was isolated from bulk unsorted tissue, and RNA quality was assessed with a NanoDrop ND-1000 and an Agilent 2100. Distant non-tumor tissue taken more than 3 cm from the tumor edge was used as the normal lung sample. All donors had newly diagnosed lung cancer, had not received prior chemotherapy, and were admitted for thoracic surgery in China between August and November 2014. Patients with previous radiotherapy or chemotherapy, or with another concurrent cancer, were excluded from the study. Pieces of surgical tissue measuring about 1-2.1 cm3 were kept in RNAlater solution and held at -80 degrees C until needed. The data were obtained in a study of tumor and adjacent non-tumor tissue in lung cancer (dated by TCRdb to 2016 to 2019). Some background on the complete study: Of the cohort, 12 patients had adenocarcinoma, 2 had squamous cell carcinoma and 1 had small cell lung cancer. For each patient, one tumor sample and one normal lung sample were taken, giving about 29 paired specimens that underwent TCRbeta CDR3 sequencing. A total of 95 million to 150 million productive TCRbeta reads were generated by sequencing, corresponding to an average of roughly 4.1 million reads per sample. The study compared bulk TCRbeta repertoires from lung tumor tissue and matched distant non-tumor lung tissue of some 16 lung cancer patients. The 15 or so patients were aged about 31 to 80 years, included ten or so men and 5 women, and had TNM stage I to III disease. The full study reports these points: Younger patients had significantly higher TCR diversity, and higher tumor TCR diversity was associated with shorter overall and disease-free survival. Only around 14 patients were in the cohort, and the authors stated that larger samples and more detailed clinical data are needed. A significantly larger cumulative share of the repertoire was made up by the top 100 clones in normal lung than in tumor tissue. Because peripheral blood was not sequenced, the blood TCRbeta repertoires of the lung cancer patients in the study went unexamined. Neither the sequencing platform nor unique molecular identifiers are named or mentioned anywhere in the methods. Tumor tissue showed significantly greater TCR diversity (inverse Simpson) than normal lung tissue (about 400 vs 180, P = 0.0075, Mann-Whitney U test).

The CDR3 sequence holds 14 residues, the cysteine and phenylalanine included. Only the CDR3 region is kept as DNA, spanning 42 bases read in frame from base 1. In the germline V gene, CDR1 corresponds to SGHRS and CDR2 to YFSETQ. Sequences were obtained from distant non-tumor lung tissue. The chain is encoded by TRBV5-1 joined to TRBJ2-1, and perhaps TRBD2 as D gene, on 6 matching bases. This sequence was found in a woman aged 40 to 50 with non-small cell lung cancer. The nucleotide sequence is given as TGCCCCAGCAGCCCCGGGACTGTGATGAATGAGCAGTTCTTC. Translated, it gives CPSSPGTVMNEQFF.